This TCR beta chain was sequenced for a study of cytomegalovirus exposure and HLA in healthy donors. Overall study findings and caveats: More than 15,000 TCR beta sequences were associated with HLA alleles at 0.05 false discovery rate in a later analysis.

It was with 60 Vbeta and 13 Jbeta primers that the PCR ran. Profiling relied on immunoSEQ multiplex PCR, and the TCRdb table lists in-frame clones only, not all of them. The data contain approximately 170,000 clones, around 85% of them seen just once; the ten biggest clones take up about 2%. This clone was observed a single time. What it recognizes is unknown. Germline CDR1 reads SNHLY; CDR2 reads FYNNEI. There are 15 residues in the CDR3. V dropped 4 bases and J dropped 6; count of bases not matched to a gene: 10. The TCR originated in a human donor in good health. The V call is TRBV2, the J call TRBJ2-7, with TRBD2 identical over 9 bases. Sequencing input: PBMCs. CDR3 DNA: TGTGCCAGCAGTGCAGGGGCGGGGGGGTTCTGCGAGCAGTACTTC. As protein: CASSAGAGGFCEQYF.